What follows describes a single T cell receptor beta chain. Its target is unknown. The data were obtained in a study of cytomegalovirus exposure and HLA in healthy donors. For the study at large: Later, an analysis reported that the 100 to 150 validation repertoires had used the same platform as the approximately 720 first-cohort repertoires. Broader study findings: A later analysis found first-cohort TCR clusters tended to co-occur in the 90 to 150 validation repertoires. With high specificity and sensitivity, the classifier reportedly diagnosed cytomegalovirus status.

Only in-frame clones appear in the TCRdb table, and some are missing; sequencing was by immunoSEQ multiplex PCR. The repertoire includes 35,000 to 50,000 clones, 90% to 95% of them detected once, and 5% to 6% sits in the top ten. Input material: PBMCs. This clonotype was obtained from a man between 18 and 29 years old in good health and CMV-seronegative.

The CDR3 loop is CSVVGVYAEAFF. DNA of the CDR3: TGCAGCGTTGTGGGCGTTTACGCTGAAGCTTTCTTT. The chain employs TRBV29-1 and TRBJ1-1; D is undetermined. The V end lost 4 bases, the J end lost 6 bases, and 12 bases lay between the germline ends. Germline V gene lookup returns CDR1 SQVTM and CDR2 ANQGSEA. The CDR3 runs 12 residues.